The 30 T cell receptor beta chains below were found in one sample sequenced in a study of blood T cell repertoires in COVID-19. Here immunoSEQ multiplex PCR was the method, and the copy in TCRdb shows in-frame clones only, minus some. The sample contains around 250,000 clones, approximately 90% of which appear only once. Input material: PBMCs or T cells enriched from blood (not recorded which). Receptor source: a middle-aged man who had been exposed to COVID-19.

The chain recombines TRBV28 with TRBJ2-3; TRBD2 aligns across 8 bases. Germline CDR1 reads MDHEN; CDR2 reads SYDVKM. V shed 5 bases, J shed 0 bases, and the junction held 10 bases outside the gene matches. The CDR3 contains 17 residues. DNA of the CDR3: TGTGCCAGCAGTCTTACAACTAGCGGCGCTAGCACAGATACGCAGTATTTT. It encodes CASSLTTSGASTDTQYF.

This rearrangement joins TRBV7-2 to TRBJ2-3; D not certain. V gave up 8 bases and J gave up 1 base, with 10 bases separating them. This CDR3 is built from 13 residues. Germline V CDR1 and CDR2: SGHTA, FQGNSA. Written as DNA, the CDR3 is TGTGCCAGCGTGCCCGGAGGCACAGATACGCAGTATTTT. This codes for CASVPGGTDTQYF.

V gene TRBV9 combines with J gene TRBJ2-7; TRBD1 is a possible D gene (5 bases). V was cut by 1 base and J by 3 bases, with 11 bases left in between. The CDR3 has 14 residues. The germline V gene has CDR1 SGDLS and CDR2 YYNGEE. The chain's CDR3 is CASSVSPGNYEQYF. Here the CDR3 DNA reads TGTGCCAGCAGCGTATCTCCAGGGAACTACGAGCAGTACTTC. The variable domain in full, completed from reference TRBV9 and TRBJ2-7, reads DSGVTQTPKHLITATGQRVTLRCSPRSGDLSVYWYQQSLDQGLQFLIQYYNGEERAKGNILERFSAQQFPDLHSELNLSSLELGDSALYFCASSVSPGNYEQYFGPGTRLTVT.

The genes are TRBV2 and TRBJ1-4; TRBD1 is a possible D gene (5 bases). V gave up 8 bases and J gave up 8 bases, with 18 bases separating them. This CDR3 has 14 residues. Germline lookup yields CDR1 SNHLY and CDR2 FYNNEI. CDR3 bases: TGTGCCAGCCGCTCTTCCAGGGTAGAGGAAAAACTGTTTTTT. Protein sequence: CASRSSRVEEKLFF.

The V call is TRBV3-1 (or the pseudogene TRBV3-2), the J call TRBJ1-1; tentative D call: TRBD1 (5 bases). V dropped 5 bases and J dropped 6 bases, with 16 bases sitting between them. The CDR3 contains 14 residues. Germline CDR1 and CDR2: LGHDT and YNNKEL (reference sequence). CDR3 loop: CASSWDSETAEAFF. The CDR3 nucleotides read TGTGCCAGCAGCTGGGATTCGGAGACAGCTGAAGCTTTCTTT.

The V call is TRBV19, the J call TRBJ1-2; 7 nucleotides agree with TRBD1. V lost 0 bases to trimming and J lost 6 bases; unmatched junction nucleotides: 4. The CDR3 is 14 residues long. Germline lookup yields CDR1 LNHDA and CDR2 SQIVND (reference sequence). This CDR3 is CASSIDLGGDGYTF. CDR3 DNA: TGTGCCAGTAGTATAGATCTAGGGGGCGATGGCTACACCTTC.

This rearrangement joins TRBV12-3 or TRBV12-4 to TRBJ2-1; D is possibly TRBD1 (6 bases). The CDR3 runs to 13 residues. Trimming removed 1 base at V and 6 bases at J, with 7 bases between. The chain's CDR3 is CASSLGGGNEQFF. The CDR3 nucleotides are TGTGCCAGCAGTTTAGGAGGGGGCAATGAGCAGTTCTTC.

V gene TRBV19 combines with J gene TRBJ2-7; TRBD1 aligns across 7 bases. The V gene's germline CDR1 is LNHDA and CDR2 SQIVND (reference sequence). Unmatched junction bases numbered 8, after V lost 5 bases and J lost 1 base. The CDR3 totals 15 residues. Here the CDR3 DNA reads TGTGCCAGTAGTGCCCAGACAGGGAATTCCTACGAGCAGTACTTC. Translating it yields CASSAQTGNSYEQYF.

The V call is TRBV19, the J call TRBJ1-1; 8 bases agree with TRBD1. The CDR3 totals 14 residues. With 3 bases clipped from V and 5 bases from J, the junction kept 5 bases outside the gene matches. Germline CDR1 LNHDA, CDR2 SQIVND (reference sequence). CDR3 amino acids: CASSIGQGGTEAFF. The CDR3, as DNA: TGTGCCAGTAGTATTGGACAGGGCGGTACTGAAGCTTTCTTT.

The V and J genes are TRBV27 and TRBJ2-7; TRBD2 matches at 7 bases. The CDR3 is 14 residues long. V was clipped by 3 bases and J by 8 bases; unmatched bases: 10. The germline V gene encodes CDR1 MNHEY and CDR2 SMNVEV (reference sequence). CDR3 bases: TGTGCCAGCAGTTTTTCCAGGCAGGGAGGGAAGCAGTACTTC. Translated, it gives CASSFSRQGGKQYF.

This chain uses TRBV5-1 with TRBJ2-3, with D perhaps matching TRBD2 (6 bases). There are 17 residues in the CDR3. Germline V gene sequence: CDR1 SGHRS, CDR2 YFSETQ. V shed 3 bases and J shed 5 bases, with 22 bases lying between them. The CDR3 sequence: CASSSGTSRFMRDTQYF. CDR3 nucleotides: TGCGCCAGCAGCTCGGGGACTTCCCGGTTCATGAGAGATACGCAGTATTTT.

The chain recombines TRBV5-1 with TRBJ1-1; 7 nucleotides agree with TRBD1. The V gene end was trimmed by 5 bases and the J gene end by 6 bases; junction bases not matched to a gene: 10. This CDR3 contains 14 residues. Germline V gene data show CDR1 as SGHRS and CDR2 as YFSETQ. CDR3 in amino acids: CASRPGGRGAEAFF. CDR3 bases: TGCGCCAGCAGACCAGGGGGGCGTGGGGCTGAAGCTTTCTTT.

CDR3 sequence (DNA): TGTGCCAGTAGTACTCCGACAGGATATGGCTACACCTTC. It translates to CASSTPTGYGYTF. This chain joins TRBV19 and TRBJ1-2; the D gene is possibly TRBD1 (6 bases). Trimming took 4 bases from V and 5 from J, leaving 11 bases between them. Germline V gene lookup returns CDR1 LNHDA and CDR2 SQIVND (reference sequence). The CDR3 consists of 13 residues. Complete variable domain (other parts from reference TRBV19 and TRBJ1-2): DGGITQSPKYLFRKEGQNVTLSCEQNLNHDAMYWYRQDPGQGLRLIYYSQIVNDFQKGDIAEGYSVSREKKESFPLTVTSAQKNPTAFYLCASSTPTGYGYTFGSGTRLTVV.

The chain combines TRBV5-1 with TRBJ1-2; 9 bases are a match to TRBD1. The V gene's germline CDR1 is SGHRS and CDR2 YFSETQ. The CDR3 runs 15 residues. The V gene end was trimmed by 2 bases and the J gene end by 2 bases; junction bases not matched to a gene: 4. The CDR3 reads CASSLGQGPNYGYTF. CDR3 coding DNA: TGCGCCAGCAGCTTAGGACAGGGGCCAAACTATGGCTACACCTTC.

The chain carries TRBV3-1 (or the pseudogene TRBV3-2) and TRBJ2-2, with TRBD2 identical over 11 bases. Trimming removed 3 bases from V and 6 bases from J; junction bases left unmatched: 3. The CDR3 runs to 15 residues. Germline assignment: CDR1 LGHDT and CDR2 YNNKEL (reference sequence). The CDR3, as DNA: TGTGCCAGCAGCCAGACGGGACTAGCGGCCGGGGAGCTGTTTTTT. This encodes CASSQTGLAAGELFF.

The chain employs TRBV7-2 and TRBJ2-7; no clear D. V lost 4 bases and J lost 2, with 15 bases in between. Germline V gene data show CDR1 as SGHTA and CDR2 as FQGNSA. The CDR3 extends over 15 amino acids. The CDR3 sequence is CASSSQWAPPYEQYF. CDR3 coding DNA: TGTGCCAGCAGCTCCCAATGGGCACCACCCTACGAGCAGTACTTC. Filled out from reference TRBV7-2 and TRBJ2-7, the complete variable domain reads GAGVSQSPSNKVTEKGKDVELRCDPISGHTALYWYRQSLGQGLEFLIYFQGNSAPDKSGLPSDRFSAERTGGSVSTLTIQRTQQEDSAVYLCASSSQWAPPYEQYFGPGTRLTVT.

This clone was seen a single time. The J gene is TRBJ2-7, the V gene TRBV6-5; a possible D gene is TRBD2 (5 bases). The CDR3 has 14 residues. Germline V gives CDR1 MNHEY, CDR2 SVGAGI. The V gene lost 0 bases and the J gene lost 2 bases, with 8 bases spanning the gap. The CDR3 DNA follows: TGTGCCAGCAGTTACTCTACGGGGACCTACGAGCAGTACTTC. It specifies CASSYSTGTYEQYF.

This chain links TRBV5-5 with TRBJ2-7; tentatively, D is TRBD2 (5 bases). Germline values: CDR1 SGHKS, CDR2 YYEKEE (reference sequence). The CDR3 is 14 amino acids. Deletions cut 0 bases from V and 4 bases from J, with 11 bases between. Here the CDR3 DNA reads TGTGCCAGCAGCTTGGTTAGCGCGACTTACGAGCAGTACTTC. This encodes CASSLVSATYEQYF. The full variable domain, completed using reference TRBV5-5 and TRBJ2-7, is DAGVTQSPTHLIKTRGQQVTLRCSPISGHKSVSWYQQVLGQGPQFIFQYYEKEERGRGNFPDRFSARQFPNYSSELNVNALLLGDSALYLCASSLVSATYEQYFGPGTRLTVT.

The chain is built from TRBV14 and TRBJ2-7; the match to TRBD2 covers 12 bases. Looked up from germline, CDR1 is SGHDN and CDR2 is FVKESK. V shed 3 bases, J shed 3 bases, and the junction held 9 bases outside the gene matches. The CDR3 sequence is 17 residues long. CDR3 sequence: CASSHTGSSGRVYEQYF. The CDR3 region has the DNA TGTGCCAGCAGCCACACGGGGTCTAGCGGGAGGGTCTACGAGCAGTACTTC.

CDR3 coding DNA: TGTGCCAGCAGCCAAGATCTCAGGGGTGAGCAGTTCTTC. It yields the protein CASSQDLRGEQFF. The chain has TRBV14 and TRBJ2-1, with D tentatively TRBD1 (6 bases). The V end lost 0 bases, the J end lost 9 bases, and 9 bases lay between the germline ends. The CDR3 length is 13 residues. Looked up from germline, CDR1 is SGHDN and CDR2 is FVKESK.

The rearrangement links TRBV30 to TRBJ2-1, with a tentative D call TRBD2 (6 bases). CDR1 and CDR2 (germline): GTSNPN, SVGIG (reference sequence). The V and J ends lost 1 base and 4 bases respectively, with 11 bases between them. This CDR3 spans 14 amino acids. CDR3 region: CAWSELAYYNEQFF. The CDR3 DNA follows: TGTGCCTGGAGTGAACTAGCCTATTACAATGAGCAGTTCTTC.

This chain joins TRBV7-2 and TRBJ2-1; D is unclear. The CDR3 loop spans 14 amino acids. Germline assignment: CDR1 SGHTA and CDR2 FQGNSA. V was clipped by 1 base and J by 5 bases, with 9 bases between them. The CDR3 nucleotides read TGTGCCAGCAGCTTAGATCCGTTAAACAATGAGCAGTTCTTC. The encoded protein is CASSLDPLNNEQFF.

The chain's CDR3 is CASSHTTSTEAFF. For the CDR3, the DNA is TGCGCCAGCAGCCATACCACAAGCACTGAAGCTTTCTTT. This chain joins TRBV4-1 and TRBJ1-1; D unresolved. The V end was cut by 3 bases, the J end by 4 bases, with 9 bases between. Germline CDR1 reads MGHRA; CDR2 reads YSYEKL. This CDR3 has 13 amino acids.

This rearrangement joins TRBV28 to TRBJ2-2, with D possibly TRBD2 on 5 matching bases. Germline V CDR1 and CDR2: MDHEN, SYDVKM. The CDR3 runs 14 residues. V lost 6 bases, J lost 1 base, and 9 bases lay in between. The DNA for the CDR3 is TGTGCCAGCAGCCGCGGGTGGAACACCGGGGAGCTGTTTTTT. Protein product: CASSRGWNTGELFF.

J is TRBJ1-4 and V is TRBV7-8; 7 bases are a match to TRBD1. J lost 0 bases, V lost 9 bases, and 10 bases had no gene match. Germline V gene sequence: CDR1 SGHVS, CDR2 FQNEAQ. The CDR3 is 16 residues long. CDR3 bases: TGTGCCAGTAAGTCGACCGGGACAGCAACTAATGAAAAACTGTTTTTT. It is translated as CASKSTGTATNEKLFF.

In its sample, this clone was seen once. The J gene is TRBJ1-4, the V gene TRBV7-8; TRBD1 matches 8 bases. This CDR3 is 15 amino acids long. J was trimmed by 3 bases and V by 10 bases; bases with no gene match: 10. Germline V gene sequence: CDR1 SGHVS, CDR2 FQNEAQ. CDR3 sequence reads: CAIKYTDRANEKLFF. CDR3 sequence (DNA): TGTGCCATAAAATACACGGACAGGGCTAATGAAAAACTGTTTTTT.

The chain has TRBV19 and TRBJ1-1; 7 bases line up with TRBD1. J lost 4 bases, V lost 7 bases, and 9 bases had no gene match. The germline gives CDR1 LNHDA, CDR2 SQIVND (reference sequence). The CDR3 loop spans 14 amino acids. Written as DNA, the CDR3 is TGTGCCAGTACCTTACAGGGGTTGAGCACTGAAGCTTTCTTT. Its protein product is CASTLQGLSTEAFF.

The chain couples TRBV5-1 to TRBJ1-6, with unresolved D. The germline gives CDR1 SGHRS, CDR2 YFSETQ. With 0 bases removed from V and 7 bases from J, the gap between germline ends came to 5 bases. The length of the CDR3 is 13 residues. In DNA form, the CDR3 reads TGCGCCAGCAGCTTGGTCTTGAATTCACCCCTCCACTTT. It specifies CASSLVLNSPLHF. The full variable domain, with the rest looked up from reference TRBV5-1 and TRBJ1-6, is KAGVTQTPRYLIKTRGQQVTLSCSPISGHRSVSWYQQTPGQGLQFLFEYFSETQRNKGNFPGRFSGRQFSNSRSEMNVSTLELGDSALYLCASSLVLNSPLHFGNGTRLTVT.

The rearrangement uses TRBV27 and TRBJ2-7; D call uncertain. This CDR3 has 16 amino acids. Germline V gene data show CDR1 as MNHEY and CDR2 as SMNVEV (reference sequence). The ends were cut back, 2 bases at V and 1 base at J, with 15 bases in the middle. The CDR3 sequence: CASSLVPPTQSYEQYF. CDR3 bases: TGTGCCAGCAGTTTAGTCCCCCCGACACAATCCTACGAGCAGTACTTC.

V and J are TRBV28 and TRBJ1-3, with D unresolved. From germline, CDR1 is MDHEN and CDR2 SYDVKM. The CDR3 length is 15 residues. The V end lost 7 bases, the J end lost 0 bases, and 13 bases lay between the germline ends. Written as DNA, the CDR3 is TGTGCCAGCACCATCGGAGAATACTCTGGAAACACCATATATTTT. Translated: CASTIGEYSGNTIYF.